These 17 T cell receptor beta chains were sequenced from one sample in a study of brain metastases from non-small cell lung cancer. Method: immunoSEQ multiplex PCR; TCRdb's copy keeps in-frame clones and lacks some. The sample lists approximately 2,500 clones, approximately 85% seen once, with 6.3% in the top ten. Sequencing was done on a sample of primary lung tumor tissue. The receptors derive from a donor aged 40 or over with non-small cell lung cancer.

The CDR3 DNA is TGTGCCAGCAGCCCCGGGACAGGGGGCCTAGGAAACACCATATATTTT. This translates into CASSPGTGGLGNTIYF. The rearrangement links TRBV28 to TRBJ1-3; TRBD1 agrees at 12 bases. This CDR3 has 16 amino acids. V gave up 6 bases and J gave up 4 bases; unmatched junction bases: 7. The germline gives CDR1 MDHEN, CDR2 SYDVKM.

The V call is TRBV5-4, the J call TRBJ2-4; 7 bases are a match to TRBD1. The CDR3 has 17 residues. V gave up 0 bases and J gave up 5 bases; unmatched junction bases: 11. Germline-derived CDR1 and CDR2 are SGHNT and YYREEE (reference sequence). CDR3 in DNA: TGTGCCAGCAGCTTGGGGGCAGGGGGTCTAGAGGAAAACATTCAGTACTTC. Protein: CASSLGAGGLEENIQYF.

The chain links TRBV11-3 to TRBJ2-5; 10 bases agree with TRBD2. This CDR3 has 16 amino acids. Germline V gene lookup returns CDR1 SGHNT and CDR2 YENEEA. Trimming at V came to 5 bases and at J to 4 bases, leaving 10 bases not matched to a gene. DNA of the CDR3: TGTGCCAGCAGCCCGCCGGGGGTAGCGGGAGGAGAGACCCAGTACTTC. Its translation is CASSPPGVAGGETQYF.

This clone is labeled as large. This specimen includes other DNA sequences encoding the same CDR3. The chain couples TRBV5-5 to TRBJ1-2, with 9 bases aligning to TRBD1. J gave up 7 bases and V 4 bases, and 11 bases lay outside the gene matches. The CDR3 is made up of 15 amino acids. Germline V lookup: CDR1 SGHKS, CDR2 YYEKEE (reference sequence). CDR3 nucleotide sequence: TGTGCCAGCAGCCTGCGACAGGGGGTTATGCGTGGCTACACCTTC. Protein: CASSLRQGVMRGYTF.

The CDR3 reads CASSSRHQGIGGEQFF. The DNA for the CDR3 is TGTGCCAGCAGTTCGCGGCATCAGGGGATTGGCGGTGAGCAGTTCTTC. This sequence joins TRBV28 and TRBJ2-1; D may be TRBD1 (6 bases). The CDR3 runs 16 residues. V was pared by 4 bases and J by 9 bases, with 22 bases between. CDR1 and CDR2 from the germline V gene are MDHEN and SYDVKM.

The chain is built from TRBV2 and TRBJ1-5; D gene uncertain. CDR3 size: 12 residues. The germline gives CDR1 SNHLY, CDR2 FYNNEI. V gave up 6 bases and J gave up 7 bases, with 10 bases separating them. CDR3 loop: CASRGIRQPQHF. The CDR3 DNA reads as TGTGCCAGCAGGGGGATCAGGCAGCCCCAGCATTTT.

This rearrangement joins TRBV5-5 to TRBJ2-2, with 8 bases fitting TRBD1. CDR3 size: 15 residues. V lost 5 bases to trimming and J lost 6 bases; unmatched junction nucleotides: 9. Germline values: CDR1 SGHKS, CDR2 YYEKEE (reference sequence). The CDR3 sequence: CASSQTGAFSGELFF. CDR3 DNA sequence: TGTGCCAGCAGTCAGACAGGGGCGTTCTCCGGGGAGCTGTTTTTT.

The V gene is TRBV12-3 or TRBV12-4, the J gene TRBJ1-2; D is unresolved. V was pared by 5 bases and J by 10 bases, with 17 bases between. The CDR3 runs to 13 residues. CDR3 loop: CASSPGQVQDYTF. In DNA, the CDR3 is TGTGCCAGCAGTCCCGGGCAGGTTCAAGACTACACCTTC.

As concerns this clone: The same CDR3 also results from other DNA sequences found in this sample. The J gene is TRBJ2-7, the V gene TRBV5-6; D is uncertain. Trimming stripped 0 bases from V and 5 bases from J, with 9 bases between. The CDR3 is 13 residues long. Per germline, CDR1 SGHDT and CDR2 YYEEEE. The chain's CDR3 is CASSLVGGDEQYF. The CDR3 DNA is TGTGCCAGCAGCTTGGTAGGTGGTGACGAGCAGTACTTC. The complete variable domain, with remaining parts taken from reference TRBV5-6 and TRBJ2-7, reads DAGVTQSPTHLIKTRGQQVTLRCSPKSGHDTVSWYQQALGQGPQFIFQYYEEEERQRGNFPDRFSGHQFPNYSSELNVNALLLGDSALYLCASSLVGGDEQYFGPGTRLTVT.

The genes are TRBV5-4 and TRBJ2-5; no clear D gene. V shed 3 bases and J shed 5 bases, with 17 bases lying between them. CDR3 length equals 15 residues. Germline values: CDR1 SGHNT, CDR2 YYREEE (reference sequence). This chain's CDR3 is CASSSTIGVAETQYF. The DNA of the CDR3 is TGTGCCAGCAGCTCTACAATCGGCGTCGCTGAGACCCAGTACTTC.

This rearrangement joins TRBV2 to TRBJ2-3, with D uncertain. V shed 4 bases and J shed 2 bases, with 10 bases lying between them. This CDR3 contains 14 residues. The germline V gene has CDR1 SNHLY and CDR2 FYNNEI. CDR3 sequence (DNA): TGTGCCAGCAGTGGAACAGAAAACACAGATACGCAGTATTTT. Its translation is CASSGTENTDTQYF.

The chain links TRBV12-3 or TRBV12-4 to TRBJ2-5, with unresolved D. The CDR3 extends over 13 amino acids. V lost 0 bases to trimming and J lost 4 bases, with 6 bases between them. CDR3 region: CASSLAGRETQYF. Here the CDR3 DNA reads TGTGCCAGCAGTTTAGCGGGCCGAGAGACCCAGTACTTC.

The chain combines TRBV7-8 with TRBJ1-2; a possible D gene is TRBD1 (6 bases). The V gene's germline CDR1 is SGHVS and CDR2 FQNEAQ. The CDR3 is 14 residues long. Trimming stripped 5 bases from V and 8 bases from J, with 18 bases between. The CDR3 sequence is CASSPRTGGEGYTF. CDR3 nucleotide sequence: TGTGCCAGCAGCCCAAGGACGGGGGGCGAGGGCTACACCTTC.

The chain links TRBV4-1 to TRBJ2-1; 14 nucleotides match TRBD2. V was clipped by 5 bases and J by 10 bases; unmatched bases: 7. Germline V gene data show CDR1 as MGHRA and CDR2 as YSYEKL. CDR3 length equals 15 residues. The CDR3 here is CASSSGTSGSREQFF. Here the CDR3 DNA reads TGCGCCAGCAGCTCCGGGACTAGCGGGAGTAGGGAGCAGTTCTTC.

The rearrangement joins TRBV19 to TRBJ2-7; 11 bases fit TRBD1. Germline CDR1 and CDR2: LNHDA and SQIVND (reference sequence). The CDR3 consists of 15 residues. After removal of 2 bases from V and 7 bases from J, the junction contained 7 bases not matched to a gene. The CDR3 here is CASSIWTGGPGEQYF. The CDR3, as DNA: TGTGCCAGTAGTATATGGACAGGGGGCCCGGGGGAGCAGTACTTC.

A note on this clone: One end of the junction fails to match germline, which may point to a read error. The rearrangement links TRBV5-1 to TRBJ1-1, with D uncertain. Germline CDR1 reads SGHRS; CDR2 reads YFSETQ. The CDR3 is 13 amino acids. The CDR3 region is CASSLGHNTETFF. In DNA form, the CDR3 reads TGCGCCAGCAGCTTGGGCCACAACACTGAAACTTTCTTT.

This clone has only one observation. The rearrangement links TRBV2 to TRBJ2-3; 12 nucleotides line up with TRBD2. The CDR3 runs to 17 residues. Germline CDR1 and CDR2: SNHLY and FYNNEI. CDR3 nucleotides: TGTGTTTCCCGACGGCTAGCGGGAGGGCCGGGCACAGATACGCAGTATTTT. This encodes CVSRRLAGGPGTDTQYF. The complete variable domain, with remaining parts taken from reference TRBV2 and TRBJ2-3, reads EPEVTQTPSHQVTQMGQEVILRCVPISNHLYFYWYRQILGQKVEFLVSFYNNEISEKSEIFDDQFSVERPDGSNFTLKIRSTKLEDSAMYFCVSRRLAGGPGTDTQYFGPGTRLTVL.